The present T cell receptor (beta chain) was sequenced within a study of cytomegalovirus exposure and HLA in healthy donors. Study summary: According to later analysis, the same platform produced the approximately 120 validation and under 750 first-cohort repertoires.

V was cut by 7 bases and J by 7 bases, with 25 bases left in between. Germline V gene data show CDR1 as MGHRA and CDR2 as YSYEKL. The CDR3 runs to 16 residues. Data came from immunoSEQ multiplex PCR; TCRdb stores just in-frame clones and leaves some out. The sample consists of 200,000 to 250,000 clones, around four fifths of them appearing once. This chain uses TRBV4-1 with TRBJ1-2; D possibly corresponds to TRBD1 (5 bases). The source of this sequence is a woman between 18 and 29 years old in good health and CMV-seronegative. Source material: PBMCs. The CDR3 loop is CASTPTGPFEFAGYTF. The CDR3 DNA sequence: TGCGCCAGCACCCCTACGGGGCCGTTCGAGTTCGCTGGCTACACCTTC.